This T cell receptor beta chain came from a study of STAT5B mutations in CD4+ large granular lymphocyte leukemia. This clone was detected only once. Produced via immunoSEQ multiplex PCR; TCRdb's table is partial and in-frame only. Of tens of thousands of clones in the sample, about 70% are singletons; the top ten hold roughly a tenth. Sequenced: CD4+ T cells from blood buffy coats. The clonotype comes from a human donor in good health.

CDR3 region: CASSKRGGHRGAYF. For the CDR3, the DNA is TGTGCCAGCAGCAAAAGGGGAGGCCATCGGGGAGCGTACTTC. The V and J genes are TRBV21-1 and TRBJ2-4; the table names TRBD2, a call not compared with the DNA. TRBV21-1 is designated a pseudogene. The CDR3 covers 14 residues.